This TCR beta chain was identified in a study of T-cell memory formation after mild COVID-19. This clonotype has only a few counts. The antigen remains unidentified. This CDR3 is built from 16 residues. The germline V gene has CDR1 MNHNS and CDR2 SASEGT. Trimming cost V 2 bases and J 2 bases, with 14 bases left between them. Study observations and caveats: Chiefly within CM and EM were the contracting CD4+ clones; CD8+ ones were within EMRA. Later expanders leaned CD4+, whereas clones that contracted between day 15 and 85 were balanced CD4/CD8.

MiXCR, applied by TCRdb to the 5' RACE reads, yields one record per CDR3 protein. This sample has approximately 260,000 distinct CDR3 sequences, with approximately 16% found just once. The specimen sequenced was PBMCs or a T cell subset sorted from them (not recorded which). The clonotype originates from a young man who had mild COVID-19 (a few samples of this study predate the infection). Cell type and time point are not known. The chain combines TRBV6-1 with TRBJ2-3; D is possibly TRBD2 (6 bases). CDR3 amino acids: CASSEIIRGYTDTQYF. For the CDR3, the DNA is TGTGCCAGCAGTGAAATCATCCGGGGGTACACAGATACGCAGTATTTT.